Listed below are T cell receptor beta chains from one sample, sequenced in a study of Ad26.COV2.S vaccination and SARS-CoV-2 variants. Sequenced by immunoSEQ multiplex PCR; TCRdb stores in-frame clones only, minus some. The sample records roughly 100,000 clones, around 81% being singletons. The material sequenced was peripheral blood, taken after recovery from COVID-19. Every receptor here comes from a human donor who had recovered from COVID-19. Each CDR3 is given with its conserved first and last residue. A D gene is named only where the DNA matches it firmly. For some rows the clone size is stated as once, few or many, or as a class when expanded; others skip it.

CASSPPGQGYEQYF,TGTGCCAGCAGCCCGCCGGGACAGGGCTACGAGCAGTACTTC,TRBV9,NA,TRBJ2-7,TRBD1
CASSLRDRVVEQYF,TGCGCCAGCAGCCTCCGGGACAGGGTAGTCGAGCAGTACTTC,TRBV5-1,NA,TRBJ2-7,TRBD1
CASSLNRGPLRSEAFF,TGCGCCAGCAGCTTGAACAGGGGGCCCCTACGTTCTGAAGCTTTCTTT,TRBV5-1,NA,TRBJ1-1,TRBD1
CASSQVYGGSYNEQFF,TGTGCCAGCAGCCAAGTATACGGGGGGTCCTACAATGAGCAGTTCTTC,TRBV3-1/TRBV3-2,NA,TRBJ2-1,TRBD2
CASSYALTQYF,TGTGCCAGCAGCTACGCGCTTACGCAGTATTTT,TRBV7-2,NA,TRBJ2-3,NA
CASSSHRDNSNQPQHF,TGTGCCAGCAGCTCTCATCGGGATAATAGCAATCAGCCCCAGCATTTT,TRBV7-9,NA,TRBJ1-5,NA
CASSQDPGNSNQPQHF,TGCGCCAGCAGCCAAGATCCAGGGAATAGCAATCAGCCCCAGCATTTT,TRBV4-1,many,TRBJ1-5,NA
CASSEALWDSANQPQHF,TGTGCCAGCAGTGAAGCGCTCTGGGACAGTGCCAATCAGCCCCAGCATTTT,TRBV2,few,TRBJ1-5,TRBD1
CASRANYGYTF,TGTGCCAGCAGGGCCAACTATGGCTACACCTTC,TRBV28,NA,TRBJ1-2,NA
CASSEAWAGGTGELFF,TGTGCCAGCAGTGAAGCGTGGGCGGGGGGCACCGGGGAGCTGTTTTTT,TRBV6-1,NA,TRBJ2-2,TRBD2
CASSQDTGSYNEQFF,TGTGCCAGCAGCCAAGATACCGGCTCCTACAATGAGCAGTTCTTC,TRBV3-1/TRBV3-2,once,TRBJ2-1,NA
CATGTGEVIQYF,TGTGCCACCGGGACAGGGGAGGTCATTCAGTACTTC,TRBV19,NA,TRBJ2-4,TRBD1
CASSPIPGTGGNWAEAFF,TGTGCCAGCTCACCGATCCCTGGGACAGGTGGGAATTGGGCTGAAGCTTTCTTT,TRBV18,NA,TRBJ1-1,TRBD1
CAIRGGTRVGSNYGYTF,TGTGCCATCCGGGGGGGGACTAGAGTAGGGTCGAACTATGGCTACACCTTC,TRBV28,NA,TRBJ1-2,NA
CASSTGQAYNERQFF,TGTGCCAGCAGCACCGGACAGGCGTACAATGAGCGGCAGTTCTTC,TRBV7-2,NA,TRBJ2-1,TRBD1
CASSATGGENQPQHF,TGTGCCAGCAGTGCGACAGGGGGTGAGAATCAGCCCCAGCATTTT,TRBV14,NA,TRBJ1-5,TRBD1
CASSNHRARAFQETQYF,TGCGCCAGCAGCAATCACAGGGCCAGGGCGTTCCAAGAGACCCAGTACTTC,TRBV5-1,NA,TRBJ2-5,NA
CASSLGPPDTEAFF,TGTGCCAGCAGCCTAGGGCCGCCGGACACTGAAGCTTTCTTT,TRBV3-1/TRBV3-2,NA,TRBJ1-1,NA
CAGKLAGGRVSDTQYF,TGTGCCGGAAAGCTAGCGGGGGGGAGAGTTTCAGATACGCAGTATTTT,TRBV3-1/TRBV3-2,NA,TRBJ2-3,TRBD2
CSVDLLAGTPETQYF,TGCAGCGTTGACTTACTAGCGGGGACCCCAGAGACCCAGTACTTC,TRBV29-1,NA,TRBJ2-5,TRBD2
CATSEGFQGETQYF,TGTGCCACCAGTGAAGGTTTCCAAGGGGAGACCCAGTACTTC,TRBV24-1,NA,TRBJ2-5,NA
CASSWTVNTEAFF,TGTGCCAGCAGCTGGACAGTTAACACTGAAGCTTTCTTT,TRBV7-2,once,TRBJ1-1,NA
CASSSSLDSYEQYF,TGTGCCAGTAGTTCCTCCCTCGACAGCTACGAGCAGTACTTC,TRBV19,NA,TRBJ2-7,NA
CASSLESGDAYEQYF,TGTGCCAGCAGCTTAGAGTCAGGGGACGCCTACGAGCAGTACTTC,TRBV7-2,NA,TRBJ2-7,NA
CASSLDRVGGELFF,TGTGCCAGCAGCTTGGACAGGGTAGGAGGGGAGCTGTTTTTT,TRBV7-3,NA,TRBJ2-2,TRBD1
CASSQDAQVYEQFF,TGCGCCAGCAGCCAAGATGCACAGGTCTATGAGCAGTTCTTC,TRBV4-3,NA,TRBJ2-1,NA
CASSQVPWERTDTQYF,TGCGCCAGCAGCCAAGTCCCCTGGGAGCGCACAGATACGCAGTATTTT,TRBV4-1,NA,TRBJ2-3,NA
CSASIQGGYGYTF,TGCAGTGCTAGTATACAGGGGGGCTATGGCTACACCTTC,TRBV20-1,NA,TRBJ1-2,TRBD1
CASRGLAGEREFF,TGTGCCAGCAGGGGACTAGCGGGGGAAAGGGAGTTCTTC,TRBV2,NA,TRBJ2-1,TRBD2
CASSESGGRDGYTF,TGTGCCAGCAGTGAATCTGGGGGGCGGGATGGCTACACCTTC,TRBV25-1,NA,TRBJ1-2,NA
CASSQPTSRRNTEAFF,TGCGCCAGCAGCCAACCTACGTCGCGCCGGAACACTGAAGCTTTCTTT,TRBV4-1,NA,TRBJ1-1,NA
CASRPGQGNEKLFF,TGTGCCAGCAGACCGGGACAGGGTAATGAAAAACTGTTTTTT,TRBV19,NA,TRBJ1-4,TRBD1
CASSLGLGGETQYF,TGTGCCAGCAGCCTCGGACTGGGGGGAGAGACCCAGTACTTC,TRBV6-5,NA,TRBJ2-5,NA
CATSRDYRGGAGHEQFF,TGTGCCACCAGCAGAGACTACCGCGGGGGGGCCGGCCATGAGCAGTTCTTC,TRBV15,NA,TRBJ2-1,TRBD2
CASSLTRSTGEETQYF,TGTGCCAGCAGCTTAACCCGTTCGACAGGGGAAGAGACCCAGTACTTC,TRBV7-2,NA,TRBJ2-5,TRBD1
CAWSRDRGSNYGYTF,TGTGCCTGGAGTCGGGACAGGGGATCTAACTATGGCTACACCTTC,TRBV30,NA,TRBJ1-2,TRBD1
CASSFVPGHIFF,TGTGCCAGCAGCTTTGTCCCGGGACACATTTTCTTT,TRBV7-2,NA,TRBJ1-1,NA
CASSWGEQETQYF,TGTGCCAGCAGCTGGGGAGAGCAAGAGACCCAGTACTTC,TRBV7-7,NA,TRBJ2-5,NA
CASSAGQGNGYTF,TGCGCCAGCAGCGCGGGACAGGGAAATGGCTACACCTTC,TRBV5-1,NA,TRBJ1-2,TRBD1
CASSRRDTQETQYF,TGTGCCAGTTCTCGGCGGGACACACAAGAGACCCAGTACTTC,TRBV19,NA,TRBJ2-5,NA
CAWNVPGQSETQYF,TGTGCCTGGAACGTCCCGGGACAGAGCGAGACCCAGTACTTC,TRBV30,NA,TRBJ2-5,TRBD1
CASNGQGGTGELFF,TGTGCCAGCAACGGACAGGGGGGCACCGGGGAGCTGTTTTTT,TRBV5-5,few,TRBJ2-2,TRBD1
CASRLATYRSNQPQHF,TGTGCAAGTCGCTTAGCGACCTACAGAAGCAATCAGCCCCAGCATTTT,TRBV12-2,NA,TRBJ1-5,NA
CASTLGLAQADTQYF,TGTGCCAGTACCCTGGGACTAGCGCAGGCAGATACGCAGTATTTT,TRBV19,once,TRBJ2-3,TRBD2
CASTGSRYAGELFF,TGTGCCAGCACAGGCTCACGGTACGCCGGGGAGCTGTTTTTT,TRBV28,NA,TRBJ2-2,NA
CASSPLRAAGTEAFF,TGTGCCAGCAGCCCCCTTAGGGCCGCGGGTACTGAAGCTTTCTTT,TRBV9,NA,TRBJ1-1,NA
CASSIPGETGRETQYF,TGTGCCAGCAGCATTCCGGGGGAGACAGGGCGGGAGACCCAGTACTTC,TRBV21-1,NA,TRBJ2-5,NA
CASSPLQGSRGNTIYF,TGTGCCAGCTCACCATTACAGGGGAGCCGGGGAAACACCATATATTTT,TRBV18,once,TRBJ1-3,TRBD1
CASSFVDRDNEQFF,TGTGCCAGCAGTTTTGTCGACAGGGACAATGAGCAGTTCTTC,TRBV28,NA,TRBJ2-1,TRBD1
CASSEAAGEGTQYF,TGTGCCAGCAGTGAAGCAGCCGGGGAGGGGACCCAGTACTTC,TRBV6-1,NA,TRBJ2-5,TRBD2
CSALSGNTIYF,TGCAGTGCCTTGTCTGGAAACACCATATATTTT,TRBV20-1,few,TRBJ1-3,NA
CASSTRRGGDISSSYNEQFF,TGTGCCAGCAGCACACGTAGGGGTGGGGACATCTCTAGCTCCTACAATGAGCAGTTCTTC,TRBV9,few,TRBJ2-1,NA
CASSLQDGRSEAFF,TGTGCCAGCAGTTTGCAGGACGGTAGATCTGAAGCTTTCTTT,TRBV28,NA,TRBJ1-1,NA
CASIARGEQYF,TGTGCCAGCATCGCGAGGGGCGAGCAGTACTTC,TRBV6-5,NA,TRBJ2-7,NA
CASSLELGVNEKLFF,TGTGCCAGCAGCTTGGAACTAGGGGTTAATGAAAAACTGTTTTTT,TRBV5-6,NA,TRBJ1-4,NA
CASSLGTTSTGELFF,TGTGCCAGCAGCTTGGGCACGACGAGCACCGGGGAGCTGTTTTTT,TRBV7-9,once,TRBJ2-2,NA
CASSLFRTVDTQYF,TGTGCCAGCAGTTTATTTAGAACGGTTGATACGCAGTATTTT,TRBV28,NA,TRBJ2-3,NA
CASSQGTGGWETQYF,TGTGCCAGCAGCCAGGGGACAGGGGGCTGGGAGACCCAGTACTTC,TRBV3-1/TRBV3-2,NA,TRBJ2-5,TRBD1
CASSFRGLLYNEQFF,TGTGCCAGCAGCTTCCGGGGACTACTATACAATGAGCAGTTCTTC,TRBV5-6,few,TRBJ2-1,TRBD2
CASSDSSSGNTIYF,TGCGCCAGCAGCGACAGTAGCTCTGGAAACACCATATATTTT,TRBV5-1,NA,TRBJ1-3,NA